This is a list of T cell receptor beta chains from one sample in a study of blood T cell repertoires in COVID-19. Profiling relied on immunoSEQ multiplex PCR, and the TCRdb table lists in-frame clones only, not all of them. The profile shows roughly 150,000 clones, 76% of them singletons. Sequenced sample: peripheral blood. These receptor sequences come from a woman of 80 years or more with acute or convalescent COVID-19. CDR3s include the opening cysteine and the closing phenylalanine or tryptophan. Each record gives: V gene, clone size, J gene, D gene, CDR3 protein, CDR3 DNA. D genes are given only for firm matches. Clone size is shown for a subset of rows, as once, few, many or a class of expanded clone.

>TRBV18|-|TRBJ1-2|-
CASSPSGVDGYTF
TGTGCCAGCTCACCATCAGGGGTGGATGGCTACACCTTC
>TRBV19|-|TRBJ1-1|-
CASSIEQNTEAFF
TGTGCCAGTAGTATAGAACAGAACACTGAAGCTTTCTTT
>TRBV7-9|-|TRBJ1-2|-
CASSQEGLFYGYTF
TGTGCCAGCAGCCAAGAGGGACTTTTCTATGGCTACACCTTC
>TRBV5-6|-|TRBJ2-5|-
CASSLVTGGLRETQYF
TGTGCCAGCAGCTTGGTGACGGGGGGCCTACGGGAGACCCAGTACTTC
>TRBV2|-|TRBJ2-1|-
CASRDFSYNEQFF
TGTGCCAGCAGGGACTTCTCCTACAATGAGCAGTTCTTC
>TRBV19|few|TRBJ2-7|-
CASSRGLLYEQYF
TGTGCCAGTAGTAGGGGACTTCTATACGAGCAGTACTTC
>TRBV5-8|-|TRBJ2-7|TRBD1
CASSLAPDRGPDYYEQYF
TGTGCCAGCAGCTTAGCCCCCGACAGGGGGCCCGATTACTACGAGCAGTACTTC
>TRBV4-2|once|TRBJ2-5|-
CASSRTGGGETQYF
TGTGCCAGCAGCCGCACAGGGGGGGGAGAGACCCAGTACTTC
>TRBV10-3|once|TRBJ2-2|-
CAISDFEVGELFF
TGTGCCATCAGTGATTTTGAGGTGGGGGAGCTGTTTTTT
>TRBV6-5|-|TRBJ1-1|-
CASILTPGGNTEAFF
TGTGCCAGCATCTTAACCCCAGGAGGGAACACTGAAGCTTTCTTT
>TRBV7-9|-|TRBJ1-6|-
CASSYAPGEGNSPLHF
TGTGCCAGCAGCTACGCCCCGGGGGAAGGTAATTCACCCCTCCACTTT
>TRBV18|-|TRBJ2-7|-
CASSQGSSYEQYF
TGTGCCAGCTCCCAGGGGAGCTCCTACGAGCAGTACTTC
>TRBV15|-|TRBJ2-3|TRBD2
CATSRELAGGVDTQYF
TGTGCCACCAGCAGAGAACTAGCGGGAGGGGTAGATACGCAGTATTTT
>TRBV5-1|few|TRBJ2-2|TRBD1
CASSGTDRGRTGELFF
TGCGCCAGCAGCGGAACGGACAGGGGGCGTACCGGGGAGCTGTTTTTT
>TRBV19|-|TRBJ1-4|-
CASKQVGNEKLFF
TGTGCCAGTAAGCAGGTCGGTAATGAAAAACTGTTTTTT
>TRBV6-5|-|TRBJ1-5|-
CASRGGNQPQHF
TGTGCCAGCAGGGGAGGGAATCAGCCCCAGCATTTT
>TRBV30|-|TRBJ1-4|-
CAWRGGIGEKLFF
TGTGCCTGGAGAGGAGGGATTGGTGAAAAACTGTTTTTT